This T cell receptor (beta chain) was recovered during a study of PD-1 blockade in mismatch repair-deficient tumors. The germline gives CDR1 MGHRA, CDR2 YSYEKL. The CDR3 length is 15 residues. V dropped 1 base and J dropped 6 bases, with 12 bases sitting between them. Clones were read by immunoSEQ multiplex PCR, and TCRdb kept only the in-frame ones, dropping some. The sample includes over 60,000 clones, about 91% of them seen just once. The source was peripheral blood, collected 52 weeks after starting pembrolizumab. The chain employs TRBV4-1 and TRBJ2-2, with no clear D. This clonotype was obtained from an adult with mismatch repair-deficient cancer. The CDR3 coding sequence is TGCGCCAGCAGCCAAGGTTTATACGGATCCGGGGAGCTGTTTTTT. Its translation: CASSQGLYGSGELFF.